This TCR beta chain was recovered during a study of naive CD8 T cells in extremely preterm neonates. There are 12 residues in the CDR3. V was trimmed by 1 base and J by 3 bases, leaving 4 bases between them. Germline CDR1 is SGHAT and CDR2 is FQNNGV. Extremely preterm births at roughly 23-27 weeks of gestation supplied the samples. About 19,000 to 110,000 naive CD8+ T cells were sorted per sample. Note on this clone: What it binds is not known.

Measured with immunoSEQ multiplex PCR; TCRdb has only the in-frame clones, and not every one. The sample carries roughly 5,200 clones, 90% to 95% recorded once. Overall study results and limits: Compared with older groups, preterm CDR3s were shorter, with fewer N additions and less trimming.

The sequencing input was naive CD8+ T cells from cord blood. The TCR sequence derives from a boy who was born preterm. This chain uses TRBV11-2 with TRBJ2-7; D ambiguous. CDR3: CASSLADYEQYF. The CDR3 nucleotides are TGTGCCAGCAGCTTAGCAGACTACGAGCAGTACTTC.